These 22 T cell receptor beta chains share one sample of origin, sequenced in a study of blood T cells in healthy people across ages. Together with a sample-barcoded 5' primer, a J-beta primer mix was included in a second PCR lasting roughly 6 to 12 cycles. TCRdb reprocessed the 5' RACE reads via MiXCR and lists one record per CDR3 protein. The table records 600,000 to 900,000 distinct CDR3 sequences, around 24% of them present only once. This sample was shared with a second study, whose subject was T cells of mothers and their children.

Sequenced sample: blood. Receptors were obtained from a boy younger than 18 in good health.

This clonotype was counted only a few times. The chain recombines TRBV21-1 with TRBJ2-2; TRBD2, the table's D call, lacks a check against the DNA. TRBV21-1 corresponds to a pseudogene. The CDR3 runs to 15 residues. CDR3 coding DNA: TGTGCCAGCAGCAAAAAGAGGGTTCGCACCGGGGAGCTGTTTTTT. Encoded protein: CASSKKRVRTGELFF.

The table lists this clonotype with a count of one. The V and J genes are TRBV29-1 and TRBJ2-5; 9 nucleotides align to TRBD2. CDR1 is SQVTM, CDR2 ANQGSEA, per germline. The CDR3 is 14 amino acids. V was clipped by 6 bases and J by 2 bases; unmatched bases: 7. CDR3 amino acids: CSVTTSGAQETQYF. As DNA, the CDR3 is TGCAGCGTCACGACTAGCGGCGCGCAAGAGACCCAGTACTTC.

This clonotype was counted only a few times. The chain is built from TRBV5-1 and TRBJ1-4; D gene unclear. V was pared by 0 bases and J by 12 bases, with 9 bases between. The CDR3 extends over 12 amino acids. Germline CDR1 is SGHRS and CDR2 is YFSETQ. The CDR3 here is CASSLGPDELFF. The CDR3 coding sequence is TGCGCCAGCAGCTTGGGTCCGGACGAACTGTTTTTT.

This clonotype was found a few times. The rearrangement links TRBV7-3 to TRBJ2-1; 7 bases align to TRBD2. Per the germline V gene, CDR1 is SGHTA and CDR2 is FQGTGA. The CDR3 has 13 residues. The ends lost 5 bases at V and 6 bases at J; junction bases unmatched: 4. Here the CDR3 DNA reads TGTGCCAGCAGCAACAGGACTAGCAATGAGCAGTTCTTC. Encoded protein: CASSNRTSNEQFF.

A remark on this clonotype: The conserved closing phenylalanine or tryptophan is absent in this CDR3, likely reflecting a read error. The rearrangement joins TRBV6-5 to TRBJ2-7, with D maybe TRBD1 (6 bases). V was clipped by 0 bases and J by 4 bases, with 16 bases between them. Germline assignment: CDR1 MNHEY and CDR2 SVGAGI. This CDR3 region has 16 residues. The CDR3 DNA is TGTGCCAGCAGTTACTCAACAGGGCCCGGGGTTTACGAGCAGTACTTG. It yields the protein CASSYSTGPGVYEQYL.

This clonotype was counted only a few times. The CDR3 coding sequence is TGTGCCAGCAGCCCGTGGGGGATTAGACAAAAAGAGACCCAGTACTTC. Protein product: CASSPWGIRQKETQYF. The chain is built from TRBV11-2 and TRBJ2-5; D is perhaps TRBD1 or TRBD2 (5 bases each). Trimming removed 5 bases from V and 3 bases from J, with 19 bases in between. Germline V gene lookup returns CDR1 SGHAT and CDR2 FQNNGV. The CDR3 runs to 16 residues.

Only a few counts were recorded for this clonotype. The chain joins TRBV28 to TRBJ2-7, with a tentative D call TRBD1 (5 bases). CDR3 length equals 14 residues. V was cut by 7 bases and J by 3 bases, with 16 bases left in between. The germline V gene encodes CDR1 MDHEN and CDR2 SYDVKM. This CDR3 reads CASTRLTGFYEQYF. CDR3 sequence (DNA): TGTGCCAGCACCCGACTCACAGGATTCTACGAGCAGTACTTC.

A single count supports this clonotype. The chain has TRBV7-6 and TRBJ2-7; 7 bases map to TRBD1. CDR1 is SGHVS and CDR2 is FNYEAQ in the germline V gene. V lost 5 bases to trimming and J lost 2 bases; unmatched junction nucleotides: 6. This CDR3 comprises 14 residues. CDR3 DNA: TGTGCCAGCAGCAGCAACAGGGGAACCTACGAGCAGTACTTC. Translated: CASSSNRGTYEQYF.

V is TRBV20-1 and J is TRBJ2-5; D unclear. Trimming took 4 bases from V and 2 from J, leaving 14 bases between them. The CDR3 runs 14 residues. Germline values: CDR1 DFQATT, CDR2 SNEGSKA (reference sequence). The CDR3 bases are TGCAGTGCTACTGAGGCGATTAAACAAGAGACCCAGTACTTC. Translation: CSATEAIKQETQYF.

DNA of the CDR3: TGTGCCATCCGCTCCATTAAGAATGAAAAACTGTTTTTT. Translation: CAIRSIKNEKLFF. The chain links TRBV10-3 to TRBJ1-4; D remains unclear. Trimming stripped 8 bases from V and 5 bases from J, with 12 bases between. Looked up from germline, CDR1 is ENHRY and CDR2 is SYGVKD. This CDR3 spans 13 amino acids.

Written as DNA, the CDR3 is TGCAGTGCTAGAGATTGGCAGGGTTTTAATGAAAAACTGTTTTTT. This encodes CSARDWQGFNEKLFF. The chain carries TRBV20-1 and TRBJ1-4, with a tentative D call TRBD1 (5 bases). This CDR3 is built from 15 residues. Trimming shortened V by 0 bases and J by 4 bases, and 12 bases separated the two germline ends. CDR1 and CDR2 from the germline V gene are DFQATT and SNEGSKA (reference sequence).

This chain connects TRBV20-1 to TRBJ2-1; D possibly corresponds to TRBD2 (6 bases). Between the trimmed V and J ends, which lost 6 bases and 3 bases, there was a span of 15 bases. The CDR3 contains 14 residues. Germline V gene sequence: CDR1 DFQATT, CDR2 SNEGSKA (reference sequence). CDR3 DNA: TGCAGTGCACCTCTAGCGCTCGACTACAATGAGCAGTTCTTC. Its protein product is CSAPLALDYNEQFF.

This chain uses TRBV7-3 with TRBJ1-4; D is ambiguous. CDR3 length: 16 residues. V was pared by 2 bases and J by 5 bases, with 15 bases between. The germline V gene encodes CDR1 SGHTA and CDR2 FQGTGA. The CDR3 region has the DNA TGTGCCAGCAGCTTAGTAATTGAACAGACAAATGAAAAACTGTTTTTT. It codes for CASSLVIEQTNEKLFF.

CDR3 in amino acids: CASGTSGEKLFF. The CDR3 nucleotides are TGTGCTAGTGGTACCTCGGGTGAAAAACTGTTTTTT. The chain has TRBV12-5 and TRBJ1-4; D is uncertain. The CDR3 runs to 12 residues. The germline V gene has CDR1 LGHNT and CDR2 FRNRAP. The germline V and J ends were trimmed by 5 bases and 7 bases, with 8 bases remaining between them.

This clonotype occurred many times. The chain carries TRBV6-5 and TRBJ2-7; D gene uncertain. This CDR3 has 15 residues. V shed 0 bases and J shed 3 bases, with 12 bases lying between them. Germline lookup yields CDR1 MNHEY and CDR2 SVGAGI. The CDR3 region has the DNA TGTGCCAGCAGTTACTCGAAACGGACCCTCTACGAGCAGTACTTC. Its translation: CASSYSKRTLYEQYF.

This clonotype was counted a few times. The DNA of the CDR3 is TGTGCCAGCTCCCTCTTCCGGGACACCGCGGGGACCCAGTACTTC. Amino acid sequence: CASSLFRDTAGTQYF. The chain carries TRBV7-2 and TRBJ2-5, with D possibly matching TRBD1 (6 bases). CDR1 is SGHTA, CDR2 FQGNSA, per germline. The CDR3 sequence is 15 residues long. The V end lost 8 bases, the J end lost 7 bases, and 23 bases lay between the germline ends.

The table lists this clonotype with a few counts. This sequence joins TRBV29-1 and TRBJ2-1; D is undetermined. Looked up from germline, CDR1 is SQVTM and CDR2 is ANQGSEA. The CDR3 is 11 amino acids. V was trimmed by 8 bases and J by 9 bases, leaving 14 bases between them. CDR3 coding DNA: TGCAGCTTCGTGCCCTTGTTTGAGCAGTTCTTC. Encoded protein: CSFVPLFEQFF.

This chain connects TRBV9 to TRBJ1-1, with D maybe TRBD1 (5 bases). Germline CDR1 SGDLS, CDR2 YYNGEE. V dropped 0 bases and J dropped 4 bases, with 13 bases sitting between them. The CDR3 totals 15 residues. The DNA for the CDR3 is TGTGCCAGCAGCGTAGAGCCAGGGATGGGCACTGAAGCTTTCTTT. It encodes CASSVEPGMGTEAFF.

Only a few counts were recorded for this clonotype. This rearrangement joins TRBV10-3 to TRBJ2-4, with a weak D call TRBD1 (6 bases). Germline V CDR1 and CDR2: ENHRY, SYGVKD. The CDR3 has 19 residues. V was pared by 2 bases and J by 0 bases, with 20 bases between. As DNA, the CDR3 is TGTGCCATCAGTGAGCGGATACAGGGAACCGAACTAGCCAAAAACATTCAGTACTTC. It specifies CAISERIQGTELAKNIQYF.

CDR3 sequence (DNA): TGTCCCCCGGGAGCCTGTCTCAAAAACATTCAGTACTTC. This gives the protein CPPGACLKNIQYF. The rearrangement uses TRBV19 and TRBJ2-4; D may be TRBD2 (6 bases). Germline V gene lookup returns CDR1 LNHDA and CDR2 SQIVND (reference sequence). The CDR3 consists of 13 residues.

V and J are TRBV9 and TRBJ2-3; D uncertain. CDR1 and CDR2 from the germline V gene are SGDLS and YYNGEE. V shed 0 bases and J shed 4 bases, with 12 bases lying between them. The CDR3 length is 15 residues. The DNA for the CDR3 is TGTGCCAGCAGCGTAGAAGGAACGAAGTCAGATACGCAGTATTTT. Amino acids: CASSVEGTKSDTQYF.

The CDR3 bases are TGTGCCACCAGCAGAGACCCGACCTACGAGCAGTACTTC. This translates into CATSRDPTYEQYF. This chain uses TRBV15 with TRBJ2-1; D gene ambiguous. The DNA end lines up better with TRBJ2-7; the J call may be wrong. CDR1 is LNHNV, CDR2 YYDKDF, per germline (reference sequence). The CDR3 length is 13 residues.